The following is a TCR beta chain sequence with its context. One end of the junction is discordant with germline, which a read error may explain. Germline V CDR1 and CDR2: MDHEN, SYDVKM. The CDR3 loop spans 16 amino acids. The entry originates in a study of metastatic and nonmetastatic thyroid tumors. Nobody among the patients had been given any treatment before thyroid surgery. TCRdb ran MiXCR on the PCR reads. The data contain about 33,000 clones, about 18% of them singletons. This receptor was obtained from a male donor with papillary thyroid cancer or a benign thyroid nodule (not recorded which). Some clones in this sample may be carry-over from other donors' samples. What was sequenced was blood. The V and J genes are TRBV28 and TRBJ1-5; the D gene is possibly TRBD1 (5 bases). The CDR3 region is CASSSAKRGENQPKHF. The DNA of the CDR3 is TGTGCCAGCAGTTCGGCTAAGCGGGGGGAAAATCAGCCCAAGCATTTT.